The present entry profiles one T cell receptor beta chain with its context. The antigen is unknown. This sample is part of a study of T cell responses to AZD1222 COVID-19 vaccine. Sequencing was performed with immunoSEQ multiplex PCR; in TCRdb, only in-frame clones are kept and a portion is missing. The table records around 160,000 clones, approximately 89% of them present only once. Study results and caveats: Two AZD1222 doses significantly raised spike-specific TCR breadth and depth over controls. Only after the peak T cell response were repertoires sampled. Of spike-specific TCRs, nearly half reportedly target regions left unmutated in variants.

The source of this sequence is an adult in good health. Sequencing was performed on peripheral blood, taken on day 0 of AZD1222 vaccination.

CDR3 loop: CASSATGSSNQPQHF. The CDR3 DNA is TGTGCCAGCAGTGCAACAGGGTCTTCAAATCAGCCCCAGCATTTT. The rearrangement uses TRBV6-2 or TRBV6-3 and TRBJ1-5; D might be TRBD1 (6 bases). The V end was cut by 5 bases, the J end by 4 bases, with 15 bases between. The CDR3 has 15 amino acids. The V gene's germline CDR1 is MNHEY and CDR2 SVGEGT.